The clone carrying this T cell receptor (beta chain) has just a few counts. The antigen is not known. The data stem from a study of cytomegalovirus exposure and HLA in healthy donors. The CDR3 loop spans 13 amino acids. Germline CDR1 reads SEHNR; CDR2 reads FQNEAQ (reference sequence). V lost 7 bases, J lost 4 bases, and 10 bases lay in between. 60 Vbeta and 13 Jbeta primers were used in PCR. Sequenced by immunoSEQ multiplex PCR; TCRdb stores in-frame clones only, minus some. The table records roughly 140,000 clones, roughly 73% of them present only once. Overall study results and limits: A missense variant in DCLRE1C was later tied to TCR beta V- and J-gene trimming. Later analysis found that TCR beta chains associated with HLA were more clonally expanded than other, equally common chains.

Sequenced sample: PBMCs. The origin of this receptor is a human donor in good health. The rearrangement joins TRBV7-9 to TRBJ2-2, with D unresolved. Here the CDR3 reads CASTLRGTGELFF. DNA for the CDR3: TGTGCCAGCACCCTCCGCGGCACCGGGGAGCTGTTTTTT. Full variable domain (missing parts from reference TRBV7-9 and TRBJ2-2): DTGVSQNPRHKITKRGQNVTFRCDPISEHNRLYWYRQTLGQGPEFLTYFQNEAQLEKSRLLSDRFSAERPKGSFSTLEIQRTEQGDSAMYLCASTLRGTGELFFGEGSRLTVL.